The rows below give T cell receptor beta chains drawn from one sample of a study of beta chain features in type 1 diabetes. The method was immunoSEQ multiplex PCR; TCRdb's version includes in-frame clones alone and lacks a portion of them. The sample consists of 600,000 or so clones, 11% to 15% of them appearing once. Sequencing input: naive CD4+ T cells from blood. These receptor sequences come from a man between 18 and 29 years old with type 1 diabetes. Each CDR3 is given with its conserved first and last residue. D genes are given only for firm matches.

J gene	D gene	V gene	CDR3 protein
TRBJ1-2	-	TRBV7-3	CASSVSGTTGDYGYTF
TRBJ2-1	-	TRBV12-5	CASGSDFGGSGEQFF
TRBJ2-7	-	TRBV4-1	CASSPGRGTKPYEQYF
TRBJ2-1	TRBD1	TRBV4-2	CASSQVDLGQGYLFF
TRBJ1-2	-	TRBV27	CASSLSRARGYGYTF
TRBJ2-2	-	TRBV28	CASRLTPTGELFF
TRBJ2-1	-	TRBV7-8	CASSLGRPGGSYNEQFF
TRBJ1-1	-	TRBV28	CASSWMEARAFF
TRBJ1-1	-	TRBV18	CASSLSRDTEAFF
TRBJ2-1	-	TRBV9	CASSALRDLEQFF
TRBJ2-1	-	TRBV5-8	CASSLKARVNEQFF
TRBJ2-1	TRBD2	TRBV9	CASSVGLAENEQFF
TRBJ2-7	TRBD1	TRBV4-1	CASSRNRGTNYEQYF
TRBJ2-7	TRBD1	TRBV28	CASSLTRGTGSYEQYF
TRBJ2-5	TRBD2	TRBV14	CASSQEWAGGSETQYF
TRBJ1-6	TRBD1	TRBV30	CAWSRRGPPNSPLHF
TRBJ2-6	-	TRBV13	CASSLQAGANVLTF
TRBJ2-5	TRBD1	TRBV6-5	CASSWTGRHVGTQYF
TRBJ2-7	-	TRBV19	CASAGTVYEQYF
TRBJ2-1	-	TRBV25-1	CASSLGVRLNEQFF
TRBJ2-2	-	TRBV5-6	CASSSPTPRAGELFF
TRBJ2-7	TRBD1	TRBV28	CASRPGTGVYYEQYF
TRBJ2-2	TRBD2	TRBV6-6	CASRFSGSRTGELFF
TRBJ2-5	TRBD1	TRBV19	CASRRQGAETQYF
TRBJ2-5	-	TRBV2	CASSEPGEVGTQYF
TRBJ2-1	TRBD2	TRBV10-3	CAIRVTSGGPSSYNEQFF
TRBJ2-2	-	TRBV14	CASSHAARTGELFF